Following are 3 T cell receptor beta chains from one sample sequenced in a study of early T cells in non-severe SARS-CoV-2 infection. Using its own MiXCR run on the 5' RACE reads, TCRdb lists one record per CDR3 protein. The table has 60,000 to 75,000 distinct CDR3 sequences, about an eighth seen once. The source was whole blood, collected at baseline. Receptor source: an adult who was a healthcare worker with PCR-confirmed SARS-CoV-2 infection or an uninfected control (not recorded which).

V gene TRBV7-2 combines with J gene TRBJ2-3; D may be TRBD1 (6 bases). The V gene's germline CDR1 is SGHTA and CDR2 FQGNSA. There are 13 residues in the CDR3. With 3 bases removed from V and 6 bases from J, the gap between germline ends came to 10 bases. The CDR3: CASSLSRGDTQYF. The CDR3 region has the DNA TGTGCCAGCAGCTTGAGTAGGGGGGATACGCAGTATTTT.

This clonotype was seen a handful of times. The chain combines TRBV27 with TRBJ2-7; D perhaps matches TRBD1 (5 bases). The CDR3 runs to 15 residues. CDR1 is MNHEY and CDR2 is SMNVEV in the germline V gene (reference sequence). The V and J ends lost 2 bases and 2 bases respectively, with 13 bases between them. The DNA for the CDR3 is TGTGCCAGCAGTTTAGGACAAAACCGAACCTACGAGCAGTACTTC. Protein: CASSLGQNRTYEQYF.

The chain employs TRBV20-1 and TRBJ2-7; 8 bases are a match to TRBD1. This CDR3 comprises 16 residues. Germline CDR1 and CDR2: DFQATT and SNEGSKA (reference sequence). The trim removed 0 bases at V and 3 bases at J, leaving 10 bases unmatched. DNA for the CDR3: TGCAGTGCTAGAGATGTAGCGACAGGGGATTTCTACGAGCAGTACTTC. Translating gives CSARDVATGDFYEQYF.